This is a list of T cell receptor beta chains from one sample in a study of cytomegalovirus exposure and HLA in healthy donors. Profiled with immunoSEQ multiplex PCR; TCRdb holds only in-frame clones, not every one. Seen here are approximately 210,000 clones, over 60% observed once, and the top ten hold 2% to 2.5%. The sample consisted of PBMCs. The receptors come from a woman under 40 in good health and CMV-seropositive. Each CDR3 is given with its conserved first and last residue. Each record gives: J gene, V gene, D gene, clone size, CDR3 DNA, CDR3 protein. D genes are given only for firm matches. Not every row has a clone size; where given, it reads once, few, many or a size class.

j_gene: TRBJ2-7
v_gene: TRBV2
d_gene: TRBD1
abundance: -
CDR3nt: TGTGCCAGCAAGGGGGACAGTTCTAGCTACGAGCAGTACTTC
CDR3aa: CASKGDSSSYEQYF

j_gene: TRBJ2-2
v_gene: TRBV30
d_gene: TRBD2
abundance: few
CDR3nt: TGTGCCTGGAGCGGGGCTAGCGGGATCAACACCGGGGAGCTGTTTTTT
CDR3aa: CAWSGASGINTGELFF

j_gene: TRBJ1-1
v_gene: TRBV10-3
d_gene: -
abundance: -
CDR3nt: TGTGCCATCAGTTCGCTTGATGTGGAGGGCACTGAAGCTTTCTTT
CDR3aa: CAISSLDVEGTEAFF

j_gene: TRBJ1-5
v_gene: TRBV30
d_gene: -
abundance: -
CDR3nt: TGTGCCTGGAGTGTAGAGGCTCAGCCCCAGCATTTT
CDR3aa: CAWSVEAQPQHF

j_gene: TRBJ1-2
v_gene: TRBV28
d_gene: TRBD1
abundance: -
CDR3nt: TGTGCCAGCAGTGCTCCGTCGGACAGGGGTGCCTATGGCTACACCTTC
CDR3aa: CASSAPSDRGAYGYTF

j_gene: TRBJ2-7
v_gene: TRBV7-2
d_gene: TRBD2
abundance: few
CDR3nt: TGTGCCAGCAGCTTAGGTCCACTAGCGTACGAGCAGTACTTC
CDR3aa: CASSLGPLAYEQYF

j_gene: TRBJ2-7
v_gene: TRBV30
d_gene: TRBD1
abundance: -
CDR3nt: TGTGCCTGGAGCGAGGGACAGGGGGTTGACGAGCGGTACTTC
CDR3aa: CAWSEGQGVDERYF

j_gene: TRBJ1-3
v_gene: TRBV14
d_gene: TRBD1
abundance: few
CDR3nt: TGTGCCAGCAGCCCTTGGGACAGGGGTAACGGAAACACCATATATTTT
CDR3aa: CASSPWDRGNGNTIYF

j_gene: TRBJ1-1
v_gene: TRBV18
d_gene: -
abundance: -
CDR3nt: TGTGCCAGCTCACCACTTCAACAGGCGAACACTGAAGCTTTCTTT
CDR3aa: CASSPLQQANTEAFF

j_gene: TRBJ1-3
v_gene: TRBV28
d_gene: TRBD1
abundance: -
CDR3nt: TGTGCCAGCAGTTCGACAGGGCTTGGAAACACCATATATTTT
CDR3aa: CASSSTGLGNTIYF

j_gene: TRBJ1-4
v_gene: TRBV4-3
d_gene: -
abundance: -
CDR3nt: TGCGCCAGCAGCCACGGTGAAAAACTGTTTTTT
CDR3aa: CASSHGEKLFF

j_gene: TRBJ2-3
v_gene: TRBV7-3
d_gene: -
abundance: -
CDR3nt: TGTGCCAGCCTCAGGCGAAGAGATAGGACAGATACGCAGTATTTT
CDR3aa: CASLRRRDRTDTQYF

j_gene: TRBJ2-7
v_gene: TRBV7-2
d_gene: TRBD2
abundance: -
CDR3nt: TGTGCCAGCAGCTTAGTGTTGGGGGGGATCTACGAGCAGTACTTC
CDR3aa: CASSLVLGGIYEQYF

j_gene: TRBJ1-6
v_gene: TRBV14
d_gene: -
abundance: -
CDR3nt: TGTGCCAGCAGCCTACACAGTACAGATTCACCCCTCCACTTT
CDR3aa: CASSLHSTDSPLHF

j_gene: TRBJ1-6
v_gene: TRBV28
d_gene: -
abundance: -
CDR3nt: TGTGCCAGCAGTTTATCCCCTCGGAGGGTTCGATCACCCCTCCACTTT
CDR3aa: CASSLSPRRVRSPLHF

j_gene: TRBJ2-5
v_gene: TRBV7-2
d_gene: TRBD2
abundance: -
CDR3nt: TGTGCCAGCAGCTCAAGCGGGGGAGAGTGGGAGACCCAGTACTTC
CDR3aa: CASSSSGGEWETQYF

j_gene: TRBJ2-1
v_gene: TRBV27
d_gene: -
abundance: -
CDR3nt: TGTGCCAGCAGGCCCGACAGCTACAATGAGCAGTTCTTC
CDR3aa: CASRPDSYNEQFF

j_gene: TRBJ2-3
v_gene: TRBV19
d_gene: -
abundance: few
CDR3nt: TGTGCCAGTAAGGGTGGGCAGGGGAATACAGATACGCAGTATTTT
CDR3aa: CASKGGQGNTDTQYF

j_gene: TRBJ1-5
v_gene: TRBV6-1
d_gene: -
abundance: -
CDR3nt: TGTGCCAGCAGTGTCTGGGGGGAGCCCCAGCATTTT
CDR3aa: CASSVWGEPQHF

j_gene: TRBJ1-5
v_gene: TRBV2
d_gene: TRBD1
abundance: few
CDR3nt: TGTGCCAGCAGTCGATCCGGGACAGGAATCAATCAGCCCCAGCATTTT
CDR3aa: CASSRSGTGINQPQHF

j_gene: TRBJ1-5
v_gene: TRBV7-2
d_gene: TRBD1
abundance: -
CDR3nt: TGTGCCAGCAGCTTAGTTGGACAGGGTCATCAGCCCCAGCATTTT
CDR3aa: CASSLVGQGHQPQHF

j_gene: TRBJ1-4
v_gene: TRBV6-6
d_gene: -
abundance: few
CDR3nt: TGTGCCAGCACATTTGATGAAAAACTGTTTTTT
CDR3aa: CASTFDEKLFF

j_gene: TRBJ1-1
v_gene: TRBV7-9
d_gene: -
abundance: -
CDR3nt: TGTGCCAGCAGCTTGAACCAGGAGGGTGAAGCTTTCTTT
CDR3aa: CASSLNQEGEAFF

j_gene: TRBJ1-1
v_gene: TRBV6-4
d_gene: TRBD1
abundance: -
CDR3nt: TGTGCCAGCAGTGCCCGACAGGGGGCGGGCACTGAAGCTTTCTTT
CDR3aa: CASSARQGAGTEAFF